These 29 T cell receptor beta chains were all obtained from the same sample, sequenced in a study of cytomegalovirus exposure and HLA in healthy donors. PCR used 60 Vbeta primers and 13 Jbeta primers. Here immunoSEQ multiplex PCR was the method, and the copy in TCRdb shows in-frame clones only, minus some. The data hold about 120,000 clones, with approximately 76% observed a single time. Sequencing input: PBMCs. These receptor sequences come from a man between 60 and 75 years old in good health and CMV-seropositive.

The chain links TRBV7-9 to TRBJ2-5, with D maybe TRBD2 (5 bases). The CDR3 covers 11 residues. Germline CDR1 and CDR2: SEHNR and FQNEAQ (reference sequence). V lost 4 bases and J lost 7, with 7 bases in between. Written as DNA, the CDR3 is TGTGCCAGCAGCTGGACTGCGACCCAGTACTTC. Protein sequence: CASSWTATQYF.

The rearrangement links TRBV7-8 to TRBJ2-3; the D gene is possibly TRBD1 (6 bases). The CDR3 runs 16 residues. Germline CDR1 reads SGHVS; CDR2 reads FQNEAQ. Deletions cut 4 bases from V and 4 bases from J, with 18 bases between. CDR3 coding DNA: TGTGCCAGCAGCTCTACTGGGGCAGGGGTAGCAGATACGCAGTATTTT. This encodes CASSSTGAGVADTQYF.

J is TRBJ1-2 and V is TRBV6-7; 8 bases are shared with TRBD1. TRBV6-7 is treated as an ORF (open reading frame) with a function not yet certain. The CDR3 has 18 amino acids. J was trimmed by 5 bases and V by 0 bases; bases with no gene match: 14. The CDR3 sequence is CASSYSRRPGGQGYGYTF. CDR3 DNA sequence: TGTGCCAGCAGTTACTCCCGCCGTCCAGGGGGCCAAGGTTATGGCTACACCTTC.

V usage is TRBV28 and J usage is TRBJ2-7; 9 nucleotides match TRBD1. After removal of 0 bases from V and 5 bases from J, the junction contained 2 bases not matched to a gene. The CDR3 runs 14 residues. Germline V gene sequence: CDR1 MDHEN, CDR2 SYDVKM. The CDR3 here is CASSLWDRGDEQYF. The CDR3 DNA follows: TGTGCCAGCAGTTTATGGGACAGGGGTGACGAGCAGTACTTC.

The rearrangement links TRBV2 to TRBJ2-2, with D maybe TRBD1 (6 bases). Germline-derived CDR1 and CDR2 are SNHLY and FYNNEI. V was pared by 6 bases and J by 5 bases, with 10 bases between. The CDR3 is made up of 13 amino acids. CDR3 nucleotides: TGTGCCAGCAGGACCAGGGGAACCGGGGAGCTGTTTTTT. Its protein product is CASRTRGTGELFF.

V gene TRBV5-1 combines with J gene TRBJ2-7, with 7 nucleotides matching TRBD2. The germline V gene has CDR1 SGHRS and CDR2 YFSETQ. This CDR3 comprises 12 residues. Trimming cost V 2 bases and J 7 bases; bases outside gene matches: 3. The CDR3 coding sequence is TGCGCCAGCAGCTTCGACGGGGGGGAGCAGTACTTC. Translation: CASSFDGGEQYF.

The table lists this clone with a few counts. The J gene is TRBJ1-1, the V gene TRBV9, with D unclear. Trimming stripped 0 bases from V and 0 bases from J, with 9 bases between. This CDR3 comprises 15 residues. Per germline, CDR1 SGDLS and CDR2 YYNGEE. The CDR3 bases are TGTGCCAGCAGCGTAGGTCCGACAATGAACACTGAAGCTTTCTTT. This translates into CASSVGPTMNTEAFF.

The V call is TRBV2, the J call TRBJ1-1; D perhaps matches TRBD1 (6 bases). This CDR3 spans 13 amino acids. Germline V gene sequence: CDR1 SNHLY, CDR2 FYNNEI. V gave up 7 bases and J gave up 1 base, with 10 bases separating them. CDR3 nucleotide sequence: TGTGCCAGCATTCGGACAGAGAACACTGAAGCTTTCTTT. This encodes CASIRTENTEAFF.

This clone has more than one count but fewer than ten. The chain carries TRBV7-6 and TRBJ1-4; D is unclear. This CDR3 contains 16 residues. V was pared by 5 bases and J by 0 bases, with 13 bases between. Germline V gene sequence: CDR1 SGHVS, CDR2 FNYEAQ. The CDR3 here is CASSPSVVATNEKLFF. Here the CDR3 DNA reads TGTGCCAGCAGCCCCTCGGTTGTTGCAACTAATGAAAAACTGTTTTTT.

This chain joins TRBV7-9 and TRBJ2-2; no firm D call. Germline V lookup: CDR1 SEHNR, CDR2 FQNEAQ (reference sequence). The CDR3 covers 15 residues. Trimming took 3 bases from V and 1 from J, leaving 9 bases between them. CDR3 coding DNA: TGTGCCAGCAGCTTGTTGGCAGTGAACACCGGGGAGCTGTTTTTT. This translates into CASSLLAVNTGELFF.

This chain uses TRBV30 with TRBJ2-7; possibly TRBD2 for D (6 bases). Trimming cost V 4 bases and J 6 bases, with 19 bases left between them. The CDR3 totals 14 residues. Germline CDR1 GTSNPN, CDR2 SVGIG (reference sequence). CDR3 coding DNA: TGTGCCTGGACCGGGACGGACTGGAGGGGCGAGCAGTACTTC. This translates into CAWTGTDWRGEQYF. Complete variable domain (other parts from reference TRBV30 and TRBJ2-7): SQTIHQWPATLVQPVGSPLSLECTVEGTSNPNLYWYRQAAGRGLQLLFYSVGIGQISSEVPQNLSASRPQDRQFILSSKKLLLSDSGFYLCAWTGTDWRGEQYFGPGTRLTVT.

This chain uses TRBV2 with TRBJ2-6; TRBD2 aligns across 9 bases. The germline gives CDR1 SNHLY, CDR2 FYNNEI. The CDR3 has 17 amino acids. With V trimmed by 4 bases and J by 4 bases, 8 bases remained unmatched. CDR3 in amino acids: CASSVLAGSSGANVLTF. DNA for the CDR3: TGTGCCAGCAGTGTGCTAGCGGGGTCTTCAGGGGCCAACGTCCTGACTTTC.

This clone appeared a single time. The chain has TRBV5-4 and TRBJ2-2, with D perhaps TRBD1 (5 bases). This CDR3 is built from 14 residues. V was cut by 1 base and J by 3 bases, with 7 bases left in between. Germline V CDR1 and CDR2: SGHNT, YYREEE (reference sequence). In nucleotides, the CDR3 is TGTGCCAGCAGCTTGAGGGGATACACCGGGGAGCTGTTTTTT. Encoded protein: CASSLRGYTGELFF.

This chain uses TRBV5-1 with TRBJ2-1; a possible D gene is TRBD1 (6 bases). Germline loops: CDR1 SGHRS, CDR2 YFSETQ. V lost 5 bases and J 0 bases, leaving 12 bases between the germline ends. CDR3 length equals 15 residues. The CDR3, as DNA: TGCGCCAGCAGTCGCGGACAGAGCTCCTACAATGAGCAGTTCTTC. Amino acid sequence: CASSRGQSSYNEQFF.

The chain joins TRBV10-3 to TRBJ1-1; D call uncertain. The CDR3 length is 13 residues. The germline gives CDR1 ENHRY, CDR2 SYGVKD. The V end lost 7 bases, the J end lost 0 bases, and 9 bases lay between the germline ends. CDR3: CAIKTAMNTEAFF. The CDR3 coding sequence is TGTGCCATCAAAACAGCCATGAACACTGAAGCTTTCTTT.

The rearrangement links TRBV6-1 to TRBJ2-7; no clear D gene. The CDR3 is 14 amino acids. V shed 10 bases and J shed 3 bases, with 19 bases lying between them. Germline CDR1 and CDR2: MNHNS and SASEGT. The CDR3 DNA sequence: TGTGCCACCGGCTTTCAGGTTATCGACTACGAGCAGTACTTC. Translation gives CATGFQVIDYEQYF.

This clone was counted between two and nine times. This rearrangement joins TRBV5-1 to TRBJ1-5; no clear D gene. Germline V lookup: CDR1 SGHRS, CDR2 YFSETQ. V was clipped by 0 bases and J by 8 bases, with 12 bases between them. There are 14 residues in the CDR3. DNA for the CDR3: TGCGCCAGCAGCTTGGATGTGGCCGCGGAGCCCCAGCATTTT. This encodes CASSLDVAAEPQHF.

The rearrangement uses TRBV6-5 and TRBJ1-1; D is undetermined. CDR1 and CDR2 from the germline V gene are MNHEY and SVGAGI. V lost 3 bases, J lost 8 bases, and 19 bases lay in between. This CDR3 comprises 15 residues. This CDR3 is CASSYTGFSLKEAFF. CDR3 bases: TGTGCCAGCAGTTATACCGGTTTCTCACTGAAGGAAGCTTTCTTT.

The CDR3 DNA reads as TGTGCCAGCAGCGCCGCTTGGCTTTCCTACGAGCAGTACTTC. Residues: CASSAAWLSYEQYF. The chain uses TRBV11-2 and TRBJ2-7; D uncertain. The CDR3 has 14 amino acids. Germline CDR1 SGHAT, CDR2 FQNNGV. Trimming removed 5 bases at V and 1 base at J, with 12 bases between.

This rearrangement joins TRBV19 to TRBJ2-2; no clear D. The CDR3 is 15 residues long. Between the trimmed V and J ends, which lost 3 bases and 2 bases, there was a span of 10 bases. Per the germline V gene, CDR1 is LNHDA and CDR2 is SQIVND (reference sequence). CDR3: CASSMVAGNTGELFF. Written as DNA, the CDR3 is TGTGCCAGTAGTATGGTCGCCGGTAACACCGGGGAGCTGTTTTTT.

Only a few counts were recorded for this clone. The genes are TRBV5-1 and TRBJ2-1; D not certain. The CDR3 consists of 11 residues. V was shortened by 5 bases and J by 7 bases, with 7 bases between the two germline ends. Germline-derived CDR1 and CDR2 are SGHRS and YFSETQ. This CDR3 reads CASRVGNEQFF. CDR3 in DNA: TGCGCCAGCAGGGTCGGGAATGAGCAGTTCTTC.

The J gene is TRBJ1-5, the V gene TRBV15; D is unresolved. Germline V lookup: CDR1 LNHNV, CDR2 YYDKDF (reference sequence). The CDR3 is 12 amino acids. V was cut by 0 bases and J by 8 bases, with 5 bases left in between. In DNA, the CDR3 is TGTGCCACCAGCAGAGATTCAGAGCCCCAGCATTTT. It is translated as CATSRDSEPQHF.

The chain recombines TRBV25-1 with TRBJ2-7, with D possibly TRBD1 on 7 matching bases. Germline V gene sequence: CDR1 MGHDK, CDR2 SYGVNS. Trimming pared 5 bases from V and 0 bases from J, leaving 17 bases between. This CDR3 comprises 16 residues. CDR3 sequence: CASSNPAGQSSYEQYF. The CDR3 DNA reads TGTGCCAGCAGTAACCCCGCGGGACAGAGCTCCTACGAGCAGTACTTC.

The chain couples TRBV6-1 to TRBJ2-7; no firm D call. V was cut by 6 bases and J by 4 bases, with 16 bases left in between. CDR1 is MNHNS, CDR2 SASEGT, per germline. The length of the CDR3 is 14 residues. The CDR3 DNA follows: TGTGCCAGCAGCCAAGAGTCCCTTAGATACGAGCAGTACTTC. It translates to CASSQESLRYEQYF.

The genes are TRBV11-2 and TRBJ2-7, with TRBD1 matching over 7 bases. Germline CDR1 and CDR2: SGHAT and FQNNGV. V trimming: 3 bases; J trimming: 6 bases; junction bases outside the gene matches: 14. This CDR3 spans 16 amino acids. CDR3 in amino acids: CASSFGSGTAVGEQYF. CDR3 nucleotides: TGTGCCAGCAGCTTCGGTTCCGGGACAGCCGTGGGCGAGCAGTACTTC. Combining the CDR3 with reference TRBV11-2 and TRBJ2-7 gives the whole variable domain EAGVAQSPRYKIIEKRQSVAFWCNPISGHATLYWYQQILGQGPKLLIQFQNNGVVDDSQLPKDRFSAERLKGVDSTLKIQPAKLEDSAVYLCASSFGSGTAVGEQYFGPGTRLTVT.

Regarding this clone: Other nucleotide sequences from this sample produce the same CDR3. CDR3 sequence (DNA): TGTGCCTGGAGTCGGGTGAACACTGAAGCTTTCTTT. Translating it yields CAWSRVNTEAFF. The gene calls are TRBV30 and TRBJ1-1; no definite D call. There are 12 residues in the CDR3. V lost 2 bases, J lost 0 bases, and 4 bases lay in between. CDR1 and CDR2 (germline): GTSNPN, SVGIG (reference sequence).

The chain has TRBV10-2 and TRBJ2-1; TRBD2 aligns across 9 bases. V lost 7 bases, J lost 5 bases, and 3 bases stayed unmatched. The CDR3 spans 13 residues. CDR1 WSHSY and CDR2 SAAADI come from the germline V gene. In nucleotides, the CDR3 is TGCGCCAGCACCGGGACTAGCAACAATGAGCAGTTCTTC. This translates into CASTGTSNNEQFF.

J is TRBJ2-7 and V is TRBV5-5; 10 nucleotides match TRBD1. CDR1 and CDR2 (germline): SGHKS, YYEKEE (reference sequence). The length of the CDR3 is 15 residues. With V trimmed by 4 bases and J by 2 bases, 6 bases remained unmatched. CDR3: CASSAGTGVTYEQYF. In DNA form, the CDR3 reads TGTGCCAGCAGCGCCGGGACAGGGGTAACCTACGAGCAGTACTTC.

This clone was observed a few times. The J gene is TRBJ2-5, the V gene TRBV28; 7 bases fit TRBD1. Germline V gene lookup returns CDR1 MDHEN and CDR2 SYDVKM. The CDR3 loop spans 16 amino acids. V lost 5 bases to trimming and J lost 2 bases; unmatched junction nucleotides: 11. Here the CDR3 DNA reads TGTGCCAGCAGTATAACCGGGACAGCTAGACAAGAGACCCAGTACTTC. This encodes CASSITGTARQETQYF.